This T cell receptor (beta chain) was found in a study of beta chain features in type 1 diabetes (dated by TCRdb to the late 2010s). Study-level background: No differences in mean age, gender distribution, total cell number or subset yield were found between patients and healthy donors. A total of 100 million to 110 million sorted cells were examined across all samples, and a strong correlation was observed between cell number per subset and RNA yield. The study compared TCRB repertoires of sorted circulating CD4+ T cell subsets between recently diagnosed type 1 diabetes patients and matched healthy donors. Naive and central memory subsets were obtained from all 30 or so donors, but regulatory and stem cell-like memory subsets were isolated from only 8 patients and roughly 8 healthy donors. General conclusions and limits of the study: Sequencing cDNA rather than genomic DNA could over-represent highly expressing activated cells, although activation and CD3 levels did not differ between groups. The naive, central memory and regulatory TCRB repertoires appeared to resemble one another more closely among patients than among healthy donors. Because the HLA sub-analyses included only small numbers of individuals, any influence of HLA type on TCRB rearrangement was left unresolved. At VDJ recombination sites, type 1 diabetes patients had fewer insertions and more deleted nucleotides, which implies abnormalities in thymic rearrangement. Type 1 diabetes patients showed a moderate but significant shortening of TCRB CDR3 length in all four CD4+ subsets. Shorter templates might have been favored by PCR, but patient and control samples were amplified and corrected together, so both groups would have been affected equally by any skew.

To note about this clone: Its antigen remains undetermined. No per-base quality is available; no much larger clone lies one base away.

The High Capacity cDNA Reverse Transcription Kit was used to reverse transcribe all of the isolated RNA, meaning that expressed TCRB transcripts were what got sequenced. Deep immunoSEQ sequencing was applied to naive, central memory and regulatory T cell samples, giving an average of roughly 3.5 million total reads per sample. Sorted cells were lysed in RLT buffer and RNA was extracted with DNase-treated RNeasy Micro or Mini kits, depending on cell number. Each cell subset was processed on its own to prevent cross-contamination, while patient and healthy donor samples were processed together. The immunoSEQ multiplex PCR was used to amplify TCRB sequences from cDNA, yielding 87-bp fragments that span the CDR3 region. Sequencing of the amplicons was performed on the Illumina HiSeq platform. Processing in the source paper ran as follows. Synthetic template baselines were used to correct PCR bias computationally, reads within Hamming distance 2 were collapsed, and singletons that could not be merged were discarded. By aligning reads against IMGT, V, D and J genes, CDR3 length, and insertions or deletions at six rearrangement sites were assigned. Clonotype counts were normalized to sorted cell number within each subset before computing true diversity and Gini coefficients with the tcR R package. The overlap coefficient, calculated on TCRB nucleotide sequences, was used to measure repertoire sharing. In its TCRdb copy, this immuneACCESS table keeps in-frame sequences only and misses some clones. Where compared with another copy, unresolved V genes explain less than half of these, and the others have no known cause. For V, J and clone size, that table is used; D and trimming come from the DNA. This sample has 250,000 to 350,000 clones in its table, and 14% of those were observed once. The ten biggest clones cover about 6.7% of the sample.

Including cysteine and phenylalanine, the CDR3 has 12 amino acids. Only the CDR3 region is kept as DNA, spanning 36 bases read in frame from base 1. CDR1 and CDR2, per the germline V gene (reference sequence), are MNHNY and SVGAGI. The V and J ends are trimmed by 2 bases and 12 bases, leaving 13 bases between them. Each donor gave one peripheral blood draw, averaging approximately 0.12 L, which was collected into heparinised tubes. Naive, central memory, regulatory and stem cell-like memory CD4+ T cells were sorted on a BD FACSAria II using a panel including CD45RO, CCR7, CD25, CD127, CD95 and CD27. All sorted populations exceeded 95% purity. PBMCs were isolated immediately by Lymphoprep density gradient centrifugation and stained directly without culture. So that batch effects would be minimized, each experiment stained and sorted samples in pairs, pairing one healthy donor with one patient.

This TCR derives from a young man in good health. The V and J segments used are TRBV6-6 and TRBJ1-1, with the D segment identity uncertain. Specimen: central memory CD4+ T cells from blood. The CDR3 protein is CASSYDRAPPFF. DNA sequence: TGTGCCAGCAGTTACGATCGGGCCCCACCTTTCTTT.